This TCR beta chain came from a study of response to subunit inactivated influenza vaccine. This clonotype has more than one count but fewer than ten. As yet, its antigen is unknown. The CDR3 has 15 amino acids. Germline-derived CDR1 and CDR2 are SEHNR and FQNEAQ (reference sequence). V was clipped by 7 bases and J by 5 bases, with 17 bases between them. TCRdb itself ran the RT-PCR reads through MiXCR, one entry per CDR3 protein. The table shows roughly 650,000 distinct CDR3 sequences, with 12% to 15% occurring only once. Study-wide results and caveats: New T cells are recruited in small numbers by each seasonal influenza vaccination, according to the authors' suggestion.

The sequencing here drew on PBMCs from blood, taken 14 to 15 days before vaccination. This receptor was taken from a man aged 45-65 years who received an inactivated influenza vaccine. The J gene is TRBJ2-2, the V gene TRBV7-9, with D maybe TRBD1 (6 bases). CDR3 sequence (DNA): TGTGCCAGCAACCCGGGACAACTCTCAACCGGGGAGCTGTTTTTT. Its translation is CASNPGQLSTGELFF.